These T cell receptor beta chains were read from a single sample in a study of blood T cell repertoires in COVID-19. TCRdb's copy holds only in-frame clones and misses some; the assay was immunoSEQ multiplex PCR. The data hold tens of thousands of clones, with roughly 80% observed a single time. Sequencing was carried out using peripheral blood. These receptors were taken from a human donor in a cohort sampled during active COVID-19. The CDR3 runs from the conserved cysteine through the conserved F or W. A D gene is named only where the DNA matches it firmly. Expanded clones are given a class, and other clones once, few, many or no size at all.

clone_size d_call j_call v_call cdr3_aa cdr3_nt
- - TRBJ1-1 TRBV12-3/TRBV12-4 CASSLASLTGAFF TGTGCCAGCAGTTTAGCGTCATTAACGGGAGCTTTCTTT
- TRBD2 TRBJ2-1 TRBV24-1 CATSDILAGGDEQFF TGTGCCACCAGTGATATACTAGCGGGGGGAGATGAGCAGTTCTTC
- - TRBJ2-1 TRBV11-3 CASSLGGSSYNEQFF TGTGCCAGCAGCTTAGGAGGGAGCTCCTACAATGAGCAGTTCTTC
- - TRBJ2-2 TRBV5-1 CASSLTGRNTGELFF TGCGCCAGCAGCTTGACAGGACGGAACACCGGGGAGCTGTTTTTT
- - TRBJ2-1 TRBV5-8 CASSLDSGSYNEQFF TGTGCCAGCAGCCTGGACTCGGGTTCCTACAATGAGCAGTTCTTC
few TRBD1 TRBJ1-2 TRBV7-6 CASSPTGNYGYTF TGTGCCAGCAGCCCGACAGGGAACTATGGCTACACCTTC
few TRBD1 TRBJ2-1 TRBV29-1 CSADRGRYNEQFF TGCAGCGCTGACAGGGGGCGTTACAATGAGCAGTTCTTC
- TRBD1 TRBJ2-5 TRBV7-9 CAHPQGAGETQYF TGTGCTCACCCCCAGGGGGCGGGGGAGACCCAGTACTTC
few - TRBJ2-2 TRBV27 CAARSAGELFF TGTGCCGCTCGGTCGGCCGGGGAGCTGTTTTTT
- - TRBJ1-5 TRBV24-1 CATSPSGQGNQPQHF TGTGCCACCAGTCCTTCTGGGCAGGGGAATCAGCCCCAGCATTTT
- TRBD1 TRBJ1-1 TRBV10-2 CASSARGLRTEAFF TGCGCCAGCAGTGCTAGGGGGCTAAGAACTGAAGCTTTCTTT
- - TRBJ2-3 TRBV7-2 CASSPQGTLSTDTQYF TGTGCCAGCAGCCCACAGGGCACTCTGAGCACAGATACGCAGTATTTT
- TRBD1 TRBJ2-1 TRBV29-1 CSVPQGEPSSYNEQFF TGCAGCGTTCCACAGGGGGAACCGAGCTCCTACAATGAGCAGTTCTTC
- - TRBJ1-1 TRBV29-1 CSVEAMNTEAFF TGCAGCGTTGAAGCCATGAACACTGAAGCTTTCTTT
- - TRBJ2-3 TRBV19 CASSWQEFTDTQYF TGTGCCAGTAGTTGGCAGGAATTCACAGATACGCAGTATTTT
- TRBD1 TRBJ1-2 TRBV15 CATSRGQGGDGYTF TGTGCCACCAGCAGGGGACAGGGGGGCGATGGCTACACCTTC
- TRBD1 TRBJ2-1 TRBV7-9 CASSLRDRSYNEQFF TGTGCCAGCAGCCTCCGGGACAGATCTTACAATGAGCAGTTCTTC
- - TRBJ1-1 TRBV7-9 CASSSDSAEAFF TGTGCCAGCAGCTCGGACAGCGCTGAAGCTTTCTTT
- TRBD1 TRBJ1-4 TRBV5-1 CASSEDRDGSRGEKLFF TGCGCCAGCAGCGAGGACAGGGACGGGTCGCGGGGTGAAAAACTGTTTTTT
- - TRBJ1-5 TRBV5-6 CASSFQAGEGNQPQHF TGTGCCAGCAGCTTTCAGGCGGGGGAGGGCAATCAGCCCCAGCATTTT
few TRBD1 TRBJ1-2 TRBV6-5 CASTKQGYNYGYTF TGTGCCAGCACAAAACAGGGGTATAACTATGGCTACACCTTC
- TRBD2 TRBJ2-3 TRBV7-2 CASSFLGLALDTQYF TGTGCCAGCAGCTTCCTGGGACTAGCTTTAGATACGCAGTATTTT
- - TRBJ2-1 TRBV28 CASSWDLASNEQFF TGTGCCAGCAGTTGGGACTTAGCGTCCAATGAGCAGTTCTTC
few TRBD1 TRBJ1-2 TRBV14 CASLRTGTEFSYGYTF TGTGCCAGCCTTCGGACAGGGACAGAGTTCTCCTATGGCTACACCTTC
- TRBD1 TRBJ2-7 TRBV7-9 CASSLGYGGQGMYEQYF TGTGCCAGCAGCTTAGGGTATGGGGGACAGGGAATGTACGAGCAGTACTTC
- TRBD1 TRBJ2-7 TRBV6-2/TRBV6-3 CASSYAGTGFYEQYF TGTGCCAGCAGTTACGCCGGGACAGGGTTTTACGAGCAGTACTTC
- TRBD1 TRBJ1-2 TRBV27 CASKNVGGWGYTF TGTGCCAGCAAGAACGTAGGGGGCTGGGGCTACACCTTC
- - TRBJ1-6 TRBV28 CASRKLRGDNSPLHF TGTGCCAGCAGAAAACTACGGGGTGATAATTCACCCCTCCACTTT
- TRBD1 TRBJ1-5 TRBV7-9 CASSLDGQGIFRGNQPQHF TGTGCCAGCAGCTTAGACGGACAGGGCATCTTTAGGGGCAATCAGCCCCAGCATTTT
- - TRBJ1-2 TRBV3-1/TRBV3-2 CASSHALRQGLRGYGYTF TGTGCCAGCAGCCACGCTTTGAGGCAGGGACTACGTGGCTATGGCTACACCTTC
- - TRBJ1-1 TRBV6-1 CASSELRAAEAFF TGTGCCAGCAGTGAACTCAGGGCTGCTGAAGCTTTCTTT
- TRBD2 TRBJ2-2 TRBV10-2 CASSDWTSGGELFF TGCGCCAGCAGTGATTGGACTAGCGGAGGGGAGCTGTTTTTT
- - TRBJ2-5 TRBV5-6 CASSRVGASETQYF TGTGCCAGCAGCCGGGTGGGAGCTTCGGAGACCCAGTACTTC
many TRBD2 TRBJ2-3 TRBV9 CASSAGLAGSRTDTQYF TGTGCCAGCAGCGCCGGACTAGCGGGTTCTCGCACAGATACGCAGTATTTT
- - TRBJ1-5 TRBV7-8 CASSQRDYSNQPQHF TGTGCCAGCAGCCAAAGAGATTATAGCAATCAGCCCCAGCATTTT
- TRBD1 TRBJ1-2 TRBV19 CASKPGTANYGYTF TGTGCCAGTAAACCGGGGACAGCTAACTATGGCTACACCTTC
- - TRBJ1-1 TRBV18 CASSPGGPGTEAFF TGTGCCAGCTCACCAGGGGGCCCGGGAACTGAAGCTTTCTTT
- TRBD1 TRBJ1-6 TRBV5-1 CASSSAGTGASSYNSPLHF TGCGCCAGCAGCTCCGCCGGGACAGGGGCGAGCTCCTATAATTCACCCCTCCACTTT
- - TRBJ1-1 TRBV11-2 CASSFSVLRNTEAFF TGTGCCAGCAGCTTTAGTGTTCTTAGGAACACTGAAGCTTTCTTT
few - TRBJ1-2 TRBV7-8 CASSLTAIYGYTF TGTGCCAGCAGCTTAACTGCCATATATGGCTACACCTTC
- TRBD1 TRBJ1-1 TRBV4-2 CASSQGQGNTEAFF TGTGCCAGCAGCCAAGGACAGGGCAACACTGAAGCTTTCTTT
- TRBD1 TRBJ2-7 TRBV12-3/TRBV12-4 CASTIQGAGEQYF TGTGCCAGCACGATACAGGGGGCGGGGGAGCAGTACTTC
many TRBD2 TRBJ2-1 TRBV2 CASSGASGGPSSYNEQFF TGTGCCAGCAGTGGGGCTAGCGGGGGGCCGAGCTCCTACAATGAGCAGTTCTTC
- TRBD1 TRBJ2-1 TRBV7-9 CASSPDRAGYNEQFF TGTGCCAGCAGCCCGGACAGGGCGGGGTACAATGAGCAGTTCTTC
- - TRBJ1-1 TRBV6-6 CASSYRGYTEAFF TGTGCCAGCAGTTATCGGGGTTACACTGAAGCTTTCTTT
- TRBD1 TRBJ2-3 TRBV6-7 CASSYSDRNTDTQYF TGTGCCAGCAGTTACTCGGACAGGAACACAGATACGCAGTATTTT
- TRBD1 TRBJ2-3 TRBV18 CASSPWGQVEGTDTQYF TGTGCCAGCTCACCATGGGGACAGGTGGAGGGCACAGATACGCAGTATTTT
- - TRBJ2-3 TRBV5-6 CASSYRLIALTSTDTQYF TGTGCCAGCAGCTACCGGCTCATAGCGTTGACTAGCACAGATACGCAGTATTTT
medium-sized - TRBJ2-7 TRBV7-9 CASSLLSGDSPYEQYF TGTGCCAGCAGCTTACTGTCGGGAGACTCCCCCTACGAGCAGTACTTC
- TRBD1 TRBJ1-5 TRBV19 CASSPGQVGYSNQPQHF TGTGCCAGTAGTCCCGGACAGGTGGGATATAGCAATCAGCCCCAGCATTTT
- TRBD1 TRBJ2-2 TRBV23-1 CASSQSGQGPTGELFF TGCGCCAGCAGTCAATCGGGACAGGGGCCCACCGGGGAGCTGTTTTTT
- TRBD2 TRBJ2-5 TRBV6-5 CASSGGGAGETQYF TGTGCCAGCTCAGGCGGGGGGGCCGGGGAGACCCAGTACTTC
- - TRBJ2-7 TRBV7-9 CASSQISVYEQYF TGTGCCAGCAGCCAAATCTCGGTCTACGAGCAGTACTTC
- - TRBJ1-4 TRBV27 CASSEAGHTNEKLFF TGTGCCAGCAGTGAAGCGGGACACACTAATGAAAAACTGTTTTTT